A selection of T cell receptor beta chains follows, all from one sample in a study of OX40 agonist ivuxolimab in advanced cancers. Data came from immunoSEQ multiplex PCR; TCRdb stores just in-frame clones and leaves some out. Of 39,000 or so clones in the sample, 65% to 90% were seen once. The sequenced sample was CD4+ or CD8+ T cells sorted from blood, obtained in a trial of the OX40 agonist ivuxolimab. The receptors derive from an adult with an advanced solid tumor such as melanoma, head and neck, liver or kidney cancer. Each CDR3 is given with its conserved first and last residue. The D gene is left open where the match is weak. Rows may omit the clone size; those that give it use once, few, many or a size class.

v_call	d_call	j_call	clone_size	cdr3_nt	cdr3_aa
TRBV2	-	TRBJ1-6	-	TGTGCCAGCAGTGGATACCCCATGACAGGACCTAATTCACCCCTCCACTTT	CASSGYPMTGPNSPLHF
TRBV4-2	TRBD2	TRBJ2-7	-	TGTGCCAGCAGCCAAGGAGCGGGGGGCCTCTACGAGCAGTACTTC	CASSQGAGGLYEQYF
TRBV9	-	TRBJ1-4	-	TGTGCCAGCAGCCCCTCGGGGGTGGGTGAACTGTTTTTT	CASSPSGVGELFF
TRBV10-3	-	TRBJ1-2	-	TGTGCCATCAGAGGACAGTGGGGCTACACCTTC	CAIRGQWGYTF
TRBV28	TRBD1	TRBJ2-2	-	TGTGCCAGCAGTTTATACCCCACAGGGGGCGACGGGGAGCTGTTTTTT	CASSLYPTGGDGELFF
TRBV15	TRBD2	TRBJ2-1	-	TGTGCCACCAGCCCATGGGGCGGGAGGGGTTCGGGGAATGAGCAGTTCTTC	CATSPWGGRGSGNEQFF
TRBV6-5	-	TRBJ2-3	-	TGTGCCAGCAGTTACGGCGGGAGCACAGATACGCAGTATTTT	CASSYGGSTDTQYF
TRBV7-9	-	TRBJ2-3	once	TGTGCCAGCAGCTTCGCGGGACTCGACACAGATACGCAGTATTTT	CASSFAGLDTDTQYF
TRBV25-1	-	TRBJ1-4	-	TGTGCCAGCAGTCATGGGGGAGGATATGAAAAACTGTTTTTT	CASSHGGGYEKLFF
TRBV27	TRBD1	TRBJ2-7	few	TGTGCCAGTGGGAATCATACAGGGGCGAGGGAGCAGTACTTC	CASGNHTGAREQYF
TRBV11-2	-	TRBJ2-7	-	TGTGCCAGCAGCTTAGGTGGCTCGACATCATACGAGCAGTACTTC	CASSLGGSTSYEQYF
TRBV7-8	TRBD2	TRBJ2-5	-	TGTGCCAGCAGCCAGGTGGCGCGGCGGGAGGGCCGAGAGACCCAGTACTTC	CASSQVARREGRETQYF
TRBV7-9	TRBD1	TRBJ2-5	medium-sized	TGTGCCAGCAGCGGCGACAGGGGGCAGACCCAGTACTTC	CASSGDRGQTQYF
TRBV6-4	-	TRBJ2-3	-	TGTGCCAGCAGTAACGGACGGGCCCCCACAGATACGCAGTATTTT	CASSNGRAPTDTQYF
TRBV27	-	TRBJ2-1	-	TGTGCCAGCAGCCCGACCCTCCGGGAGCAGTTCTTC	CASSPTLREQFF
TRBV9	-	TRBJ2-6	-	TGTGCCAGCACCGCAAGGGGCTCTGGGGCCAACGTCCTGACTTTC	CASTARGSGANVLTF
TRBV7-6	-	TRBJ2-5	-	TGTGCCAGCAGCTTAAGGGGGGAGGAAGAGACCCAGTACTTC	CASSLRGEEETQYF
TRBV13	-	TRBJ2-3	few	TGTGCCAGCAGCAAGGGGCGACAATCAGGGGATACGCAGTATTTT	CASSKGRQSGDTQYF
TRBV6-5	TRBD1	TRBJ1-6	few	TGTGCCAGCAGGATCCCGGGACAGGGTTCACCCCTCCACTTT	CASRIPGQGSPLHF
TRBV30	-	TRBJ1-2	-	TGTGCCTGGTACTCCGGACAGACGCGCGGCTACACCTTC	CAWYSGQTRGYTF
TRBV5-1	TRBD2	TRBJ2-1	-	TGCGCCAGCAGCTCCCTCGGGGCGGGGGGACGTCACAATGAGCAGTTCTTC	CASSSLGAGGRHNEQFF
TRBV28	TRBD2	TRBJ2-2	-	TGTGCCAGCAGTTTATTAGCGGGGGGTTCCGGGGAGCTGTTTTTT	CASSLLAGGSGELFF
TRBV25-1	-	TRBJ2-2	few	TGTGCCAGCAGCATAGGGGGGGAGCTGTTTTTT	CASSIGGELFF
TRBV27	-	TRBJ2-1	-	TGTGCCAGCTCGAGAATTCCGAGCTCCTACAATGAGCAGTTCTTC	CASSRIPSSYNEQFF
TRBV4-3	TRBD2	TRBJ2-1	-	TGCGCCAGCAGCCAAGATATAAGACTAGCGGGGATCTACAATGAGCAGTTCTTC	CASSQDIRLAGIYNEQFF
TRBV9	-	TRBJ1-6	few	TGTGCCAGCAGCCGTAGTTCGGGCAGAGATAATTCACCCCTCCACTTT	CASSRSSGRDNSPLHF
TRBV29-1	TRBD1	TRBJ1-2	-	TGCAGCGTAAAACAGGGGTATGGCTACACCTTC	CSVKQGYGYTF
TRBV7-9	-	TRBJ2-1	-	TGTGCCAGCAGCCCAACAGGGACCCCCTACAATGAGCAGTTCTTC	CASSPTGTPYNEQFF
TRBV6-1	-	TRBJ2-1	-	TGTGCCAGCAGTGAAGACCCCGGGGGCCGGTGGAATGAGCAGTTCTTC	CASSEDPGGRWNEQFF
TRBV9	-	TRBJ2-1	-	TGTGCCAGCAGCGTAGTCCCTACAGGCGATGAGCAGTTCTTC	CASSVVPTGDEQFF
TRBV28	TRBD2	TRBJ2-1	-	TGTGCCAGCATTTATGACAGGGACCTAGCGGGAGGGCAGGGAGAGCAGTTCTTC	CASIYDRDLAGGQGEQFF
TRBV7-9	-	TRBJ1-3	-	TGTGCCAGCAGCTTTGATCGGACATTAAAAGACACCATATATTTT	CASSFDRTLKDTIYF
TRBV5-4	-	TRBJ1-1	few	TGTGCCAGCAGCCCCTTGCCCCGAGGGGACACTGAAGCTTTCTTT	CASSPLPRGDTEAFF
TRBV6-1	TRBD2	TRBJ2-1	-	TGTGCCAGCAGTGAAAATCGTGGGGTGAGCGGGAGGGCCTGGAATGAGCAGTTCTTC	CASSENRGVSGRAWNEQFF
TRBV7-2	TRBD2	TRBJ2-3	once	TGTGCCAGCAGCACCGGGACTAGCGGGGGGGCGAGAGATACGCAGTATTTT	CASSTGTSGGARDTQYF
TRBV7-9	-	TRBJ1-2	-	TGTGCCAGCAGCCATCGGACAGAGATCTATGGCTACACCTTC	CASSHRTEIYGYTF
TRBV11-2	-	TRBJ1-2	-	TGTGCCAGCAATTCTCGGGGATCTAACTATGGCTACACCTTC	CASNSRGSNYGYTF
TRBV4-2	-	TRBJ1-2	-	TGTGCCAGCAGCCAAAACAGGGATGGCTACACCTTC	CASSQNRDGYTF
TRBV2	-	TRBJ2-3	-	TGTGCCAGCAGGCGACAGCGCTCTAGCACAGATACGCAGTATTTT	CASRRQRSSTDTQYF
TRBV4-1	TRBD1	TRBJ1-1	few	TGCGCCAGCTCCGAGGACAGGGGAGAAGCTTTCTTT	CASSEDRGEAFF
TRBV9	TRBD1	TRBJ2-3	-	TGTGCCAGCAGTAGGACAGGATCCACAGATACGCAGTATTTT	CASSRTGSTDTQYF
TRBV27	-	TRBJ2-7	-	TGTGCCAGCAGTTTGACAGTTTCCTACGAGCAGTACTTC	CASSLTVSYEQYF
TRBV19	-	TRBJ1-5	-	TGTGCCAGTAGTATAGCCGGGCTTGGGGGGAGGCCCCAGCATTTT	CASSIAGLGGRPQHF
TRBV4-2	TRBD1	TRBJ1-1	-	TGTGCCAGCAGCCAAGGTCCGGACAGGTGGACTGAAGCTTTCTTT	CASSQGPDRWTEAFF
TRBV19	-	TRBJ1-1	-	TGTGCCAGTAGTATAGGAGGGGCTGAAGCTTTCTTT	CASSIGGAEAFF
TRBV28	-	TRBJ2-1	-	TGTGCCAGCAGACCGGGGCCCCAGGCTTCCTACAATGAGCAGTTCTTC	CASRPGPQASYNEQFF
TRBV19	-	TRBJ1-3	-	TGTGCCAGTAGGAGGGTCTCACTCTCTGGAAACACCATATATTTT	CASRRVSLSGNTIYF
TRBV6-1	TRBD2	TRBJ2-3	-	TGTGCCAGCAGTGGTGAAGCGGGGGGGCCGTATACGCAGTATTTT	CASSGEAGGPYTQYF
TRBV27	TRBD2	TRBJ2-1	once	TGTGCCAGCAGAACGGGACTAGCGGGAATGAATGAGCAGTTCTTC	CASRTGLAGMNEQFF
TRBV7-9	-	TRBJ2-7	once	TGCGCCAGCAGCCAAGACCGGGGCCGGGAGCAGTACTTC	CASSQDRGREQYF
TRBV7-6	-	TRBJ1-6	-	TGTGCCAGCAGCTTCGCCGATAATTCACCCCTCCACTTT	CASSFADNSPLHF
TRBV10-3	TRBD1	TRBJ1-2	-	TGTGCCATCAGTGAGCGGACAGGGGTTAACTATGGCTACACCTTC	CAISERTGVNYGYTF
TRBV6-5	-	TRBJ1-1	once	TGTGCCAGCAGCCCCGCCGTCGGTGCATATGATTTCTTT	CASSPAVGAYDFF
TRBV6-1	TRBD2	TRBJ2-5	-	TGTGCCAGCAGTGAATGGTTAGCGGGAGTTGGTGAGACCCAGTACTTC	CASSEWLAGVGETQYF
TRBV27	-	TRBJ1-1	-	TGTGCCAGCAGTAGCCGGCAATCGAACACTGAAGCTTTCTTT	CASSSRQSNTEAFF
TRBV4-1	TRBD1	TRBJ1-5	-	TGCGCCAGCAGCGCAAGGGGGCTTGGCAATCAGCCCCAGCATTTT	CASSARGLGNQPQHF
TRBV5-1	-	TRBJ2-3	-	TGCGCCAGCAGCTTGGATTCTAGCACAGATACGCAGTATTTT	CASSLDSSTDTQYF
TRBV27	TRBD1	TRBJ1-4	-	TGTGCCAGCAGTACCCACCAGACAGGGGTAACGAGGGAACTGTTTTTT	CASSTHQTGVTRELFF
TRBV5-1	TRBD2	TRBJ2-5	-	TGCGCCAGCAGACAAAGGACTAGCGGGGTTCGAGAGACCCAGTACTTC	CASRQRTSGVRETQYF